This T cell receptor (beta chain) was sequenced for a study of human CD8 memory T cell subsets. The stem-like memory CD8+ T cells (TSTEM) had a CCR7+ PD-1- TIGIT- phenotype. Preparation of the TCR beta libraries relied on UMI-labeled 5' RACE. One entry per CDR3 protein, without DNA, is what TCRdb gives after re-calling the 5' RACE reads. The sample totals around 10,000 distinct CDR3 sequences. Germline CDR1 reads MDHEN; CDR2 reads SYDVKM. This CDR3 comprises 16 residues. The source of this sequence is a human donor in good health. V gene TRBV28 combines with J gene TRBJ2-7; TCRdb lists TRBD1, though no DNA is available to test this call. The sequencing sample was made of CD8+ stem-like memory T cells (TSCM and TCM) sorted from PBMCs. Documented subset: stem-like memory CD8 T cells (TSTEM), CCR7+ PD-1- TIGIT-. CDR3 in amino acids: CASSRMTGQTRYEQYF.